This is a list of T cell receptor beta chains from one sample in a study of beta chain features in type 1 diabetes. This table comes from immunoSEQ multiplex PCR, and its TCRdb copy is limited to in-frame clones, with some not included. The data hold about half a million clones, with 30% observed a single time. Sequenced input: naive CD4+ T cells from blood. These receptors were obtained from a man aged 18 to 29 in good health. The CDR3 runs from the conserved cysteine through the conserved F or W. Each record gives: V gene, CDR3 protein.

v_gene: TRBV2; CDR3aa: CASRSDPAYEQYF
v_gene: TRBV6-1; CDR3aa: CASQPGAGAYEQYF
v_gene: TRBV30; CDR3aa: CAWTKLTANEKLFF
v_gene: TRBV7-2; CDR3aa: CASSPAGYEQYF
v_gene: TRBV20-1; CDR3aa: CSARGDEQYF
v_gene: TRBV9; CDR3aa: CASSVEGLAGNEQFF
v_gene: TRBV30; CDR3aa: CASARGFNTIYF
v_gene: TRBV7-8; CDR3aa: CASSLNEWRETQYF
v_gene: TRBV18; CDR3aa: CASSDGQNIQYF
v_gene: TRBV28; CDR3aa: CASTQGGYYGYTF
v_gene: TRBV7-9; CDR3aa: CASSLMYTINTGELFF
v_gene: TRBV29-1; CDR3aa: CSVYRGEETQYF
v_gene: TRBV4-3; CDR3aa: CASSQQGLGNYEQYF
v_gene: TRBV30; CDR3aa: CAWSYTGGGGYTF
v_gene: TRBV19; CDR3aa: CASSIGIRGTEAFF
v_gene: TRBV10-3; CDR3aa: CAISEHGGQDTQYF
v_gene: TRBV25-1; CDR3aa: CASSVLADGGTQYF
v_gene: TRBV9; CDR3aa: CASSDGTNNEQFF
v_gene: TRBV7-2; CDR3aa: CASRYGQAYNEQFF
v_gene: TRBV6-4; CDR3aa: CASSDSLATTQYF
v_gene: TRBV19; CDR3aa: CASSIIKNTGELFF
v_gene: TRBV28; CDR3aa: CASRHPAEVPYYEQYF
v_gene: TRBV30; CDR3aa: CAWSWSGIRAGEQYF